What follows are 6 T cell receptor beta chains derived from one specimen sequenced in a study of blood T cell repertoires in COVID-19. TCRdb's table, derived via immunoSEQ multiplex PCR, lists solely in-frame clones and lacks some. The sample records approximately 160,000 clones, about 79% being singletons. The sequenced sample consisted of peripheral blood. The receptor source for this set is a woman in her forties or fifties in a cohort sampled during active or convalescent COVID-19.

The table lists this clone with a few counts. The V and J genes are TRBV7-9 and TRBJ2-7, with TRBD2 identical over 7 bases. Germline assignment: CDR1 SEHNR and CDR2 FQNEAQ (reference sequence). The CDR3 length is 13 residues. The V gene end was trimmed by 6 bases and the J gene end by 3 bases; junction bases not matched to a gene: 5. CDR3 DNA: TGTGCCAGCAGTGACACTAGCGACTACGAGCAGTACTTC. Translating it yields CASSDTSDYEQYF.

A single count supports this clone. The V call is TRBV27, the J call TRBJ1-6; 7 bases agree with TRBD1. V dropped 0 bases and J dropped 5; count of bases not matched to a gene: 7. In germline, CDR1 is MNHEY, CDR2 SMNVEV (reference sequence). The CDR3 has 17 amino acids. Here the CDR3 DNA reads TGTGCCAGCAGTTTATCTCAGGAGGGGGCAAATAATTCACCCCTCCACTTT. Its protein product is CASSLSQEGANNSPLHF.

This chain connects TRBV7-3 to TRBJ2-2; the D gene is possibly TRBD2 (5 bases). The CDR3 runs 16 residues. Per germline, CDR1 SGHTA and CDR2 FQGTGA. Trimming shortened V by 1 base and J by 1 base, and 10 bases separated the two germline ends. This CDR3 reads CASSLSEGLNTGELFF. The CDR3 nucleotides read TGTGCCAGCAGCTTAAGTGAGGGCCTGAACACCGGGGAGCTGTTTTTT.

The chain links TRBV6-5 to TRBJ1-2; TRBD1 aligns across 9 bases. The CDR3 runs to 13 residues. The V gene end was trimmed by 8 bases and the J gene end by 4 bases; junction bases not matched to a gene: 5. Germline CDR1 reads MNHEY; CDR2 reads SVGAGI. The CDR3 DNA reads TGTGCCAGCGGGGAACAGGGGGCCTATGGCTACACCTTC. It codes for CASGEQGAYGYTF.

The CDR3 DNA follows: TGCGCCAGCCAGTCCCGGGGGGACACTGAAGCTTTCTTT. It yields the protein CASQSRGDTEAFF. The V call is TRBV5-1, the J call TRBJ1-1; possibly TRBD1 for D (5 bases). Germline V gene sequence: CDR1 SGHRS, CDR2 YFSETQ. V was cut by 7 bases and J by 3 bases, with 13 bases left in between. CDR3 length: 13 amino acids.

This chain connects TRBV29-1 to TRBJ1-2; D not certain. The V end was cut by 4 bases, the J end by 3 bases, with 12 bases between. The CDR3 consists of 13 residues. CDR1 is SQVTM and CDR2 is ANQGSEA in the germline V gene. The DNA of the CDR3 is TGCAGCGTTGCGAGTAGGAGCGACTATGGCTACACCTTC. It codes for CSVASRSDYGYTF. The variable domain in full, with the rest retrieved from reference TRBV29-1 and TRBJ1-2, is SAVISQKPSRDICQRGTSLTIQCQVDSQVTMMFWYRQQPGQSLTLIATANQGSEATYESGFVIDKFPISRPNLTFSTLTVSNMSPEDSSIYLCSVASRSDYGYTFGSGTRLTVV.